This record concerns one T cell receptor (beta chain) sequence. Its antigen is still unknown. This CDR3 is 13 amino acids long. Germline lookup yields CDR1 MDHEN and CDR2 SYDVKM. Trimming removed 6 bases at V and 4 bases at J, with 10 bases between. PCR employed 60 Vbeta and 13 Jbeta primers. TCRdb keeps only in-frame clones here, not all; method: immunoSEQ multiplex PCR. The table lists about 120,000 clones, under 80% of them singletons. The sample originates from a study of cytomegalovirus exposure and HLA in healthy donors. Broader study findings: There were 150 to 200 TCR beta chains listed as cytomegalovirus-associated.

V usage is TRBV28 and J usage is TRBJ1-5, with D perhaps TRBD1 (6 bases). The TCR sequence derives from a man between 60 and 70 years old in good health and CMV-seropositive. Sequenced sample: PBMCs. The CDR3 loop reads CASRRQENQPQHF. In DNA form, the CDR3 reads TGTGCCAGCAGACGACAGGAGAATCAGCCCCAGCATTTT. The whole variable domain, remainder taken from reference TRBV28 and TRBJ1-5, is DVKVTQSSRYLVKRTGEKVFLECVQDMDHENMFWYRQDPGLGLRLIYFSYDVKMKEKGDIPEGYSVSREKKERFSLILESASTNQTSMYLCASRRQENQPQHFGDGTRLSIL.